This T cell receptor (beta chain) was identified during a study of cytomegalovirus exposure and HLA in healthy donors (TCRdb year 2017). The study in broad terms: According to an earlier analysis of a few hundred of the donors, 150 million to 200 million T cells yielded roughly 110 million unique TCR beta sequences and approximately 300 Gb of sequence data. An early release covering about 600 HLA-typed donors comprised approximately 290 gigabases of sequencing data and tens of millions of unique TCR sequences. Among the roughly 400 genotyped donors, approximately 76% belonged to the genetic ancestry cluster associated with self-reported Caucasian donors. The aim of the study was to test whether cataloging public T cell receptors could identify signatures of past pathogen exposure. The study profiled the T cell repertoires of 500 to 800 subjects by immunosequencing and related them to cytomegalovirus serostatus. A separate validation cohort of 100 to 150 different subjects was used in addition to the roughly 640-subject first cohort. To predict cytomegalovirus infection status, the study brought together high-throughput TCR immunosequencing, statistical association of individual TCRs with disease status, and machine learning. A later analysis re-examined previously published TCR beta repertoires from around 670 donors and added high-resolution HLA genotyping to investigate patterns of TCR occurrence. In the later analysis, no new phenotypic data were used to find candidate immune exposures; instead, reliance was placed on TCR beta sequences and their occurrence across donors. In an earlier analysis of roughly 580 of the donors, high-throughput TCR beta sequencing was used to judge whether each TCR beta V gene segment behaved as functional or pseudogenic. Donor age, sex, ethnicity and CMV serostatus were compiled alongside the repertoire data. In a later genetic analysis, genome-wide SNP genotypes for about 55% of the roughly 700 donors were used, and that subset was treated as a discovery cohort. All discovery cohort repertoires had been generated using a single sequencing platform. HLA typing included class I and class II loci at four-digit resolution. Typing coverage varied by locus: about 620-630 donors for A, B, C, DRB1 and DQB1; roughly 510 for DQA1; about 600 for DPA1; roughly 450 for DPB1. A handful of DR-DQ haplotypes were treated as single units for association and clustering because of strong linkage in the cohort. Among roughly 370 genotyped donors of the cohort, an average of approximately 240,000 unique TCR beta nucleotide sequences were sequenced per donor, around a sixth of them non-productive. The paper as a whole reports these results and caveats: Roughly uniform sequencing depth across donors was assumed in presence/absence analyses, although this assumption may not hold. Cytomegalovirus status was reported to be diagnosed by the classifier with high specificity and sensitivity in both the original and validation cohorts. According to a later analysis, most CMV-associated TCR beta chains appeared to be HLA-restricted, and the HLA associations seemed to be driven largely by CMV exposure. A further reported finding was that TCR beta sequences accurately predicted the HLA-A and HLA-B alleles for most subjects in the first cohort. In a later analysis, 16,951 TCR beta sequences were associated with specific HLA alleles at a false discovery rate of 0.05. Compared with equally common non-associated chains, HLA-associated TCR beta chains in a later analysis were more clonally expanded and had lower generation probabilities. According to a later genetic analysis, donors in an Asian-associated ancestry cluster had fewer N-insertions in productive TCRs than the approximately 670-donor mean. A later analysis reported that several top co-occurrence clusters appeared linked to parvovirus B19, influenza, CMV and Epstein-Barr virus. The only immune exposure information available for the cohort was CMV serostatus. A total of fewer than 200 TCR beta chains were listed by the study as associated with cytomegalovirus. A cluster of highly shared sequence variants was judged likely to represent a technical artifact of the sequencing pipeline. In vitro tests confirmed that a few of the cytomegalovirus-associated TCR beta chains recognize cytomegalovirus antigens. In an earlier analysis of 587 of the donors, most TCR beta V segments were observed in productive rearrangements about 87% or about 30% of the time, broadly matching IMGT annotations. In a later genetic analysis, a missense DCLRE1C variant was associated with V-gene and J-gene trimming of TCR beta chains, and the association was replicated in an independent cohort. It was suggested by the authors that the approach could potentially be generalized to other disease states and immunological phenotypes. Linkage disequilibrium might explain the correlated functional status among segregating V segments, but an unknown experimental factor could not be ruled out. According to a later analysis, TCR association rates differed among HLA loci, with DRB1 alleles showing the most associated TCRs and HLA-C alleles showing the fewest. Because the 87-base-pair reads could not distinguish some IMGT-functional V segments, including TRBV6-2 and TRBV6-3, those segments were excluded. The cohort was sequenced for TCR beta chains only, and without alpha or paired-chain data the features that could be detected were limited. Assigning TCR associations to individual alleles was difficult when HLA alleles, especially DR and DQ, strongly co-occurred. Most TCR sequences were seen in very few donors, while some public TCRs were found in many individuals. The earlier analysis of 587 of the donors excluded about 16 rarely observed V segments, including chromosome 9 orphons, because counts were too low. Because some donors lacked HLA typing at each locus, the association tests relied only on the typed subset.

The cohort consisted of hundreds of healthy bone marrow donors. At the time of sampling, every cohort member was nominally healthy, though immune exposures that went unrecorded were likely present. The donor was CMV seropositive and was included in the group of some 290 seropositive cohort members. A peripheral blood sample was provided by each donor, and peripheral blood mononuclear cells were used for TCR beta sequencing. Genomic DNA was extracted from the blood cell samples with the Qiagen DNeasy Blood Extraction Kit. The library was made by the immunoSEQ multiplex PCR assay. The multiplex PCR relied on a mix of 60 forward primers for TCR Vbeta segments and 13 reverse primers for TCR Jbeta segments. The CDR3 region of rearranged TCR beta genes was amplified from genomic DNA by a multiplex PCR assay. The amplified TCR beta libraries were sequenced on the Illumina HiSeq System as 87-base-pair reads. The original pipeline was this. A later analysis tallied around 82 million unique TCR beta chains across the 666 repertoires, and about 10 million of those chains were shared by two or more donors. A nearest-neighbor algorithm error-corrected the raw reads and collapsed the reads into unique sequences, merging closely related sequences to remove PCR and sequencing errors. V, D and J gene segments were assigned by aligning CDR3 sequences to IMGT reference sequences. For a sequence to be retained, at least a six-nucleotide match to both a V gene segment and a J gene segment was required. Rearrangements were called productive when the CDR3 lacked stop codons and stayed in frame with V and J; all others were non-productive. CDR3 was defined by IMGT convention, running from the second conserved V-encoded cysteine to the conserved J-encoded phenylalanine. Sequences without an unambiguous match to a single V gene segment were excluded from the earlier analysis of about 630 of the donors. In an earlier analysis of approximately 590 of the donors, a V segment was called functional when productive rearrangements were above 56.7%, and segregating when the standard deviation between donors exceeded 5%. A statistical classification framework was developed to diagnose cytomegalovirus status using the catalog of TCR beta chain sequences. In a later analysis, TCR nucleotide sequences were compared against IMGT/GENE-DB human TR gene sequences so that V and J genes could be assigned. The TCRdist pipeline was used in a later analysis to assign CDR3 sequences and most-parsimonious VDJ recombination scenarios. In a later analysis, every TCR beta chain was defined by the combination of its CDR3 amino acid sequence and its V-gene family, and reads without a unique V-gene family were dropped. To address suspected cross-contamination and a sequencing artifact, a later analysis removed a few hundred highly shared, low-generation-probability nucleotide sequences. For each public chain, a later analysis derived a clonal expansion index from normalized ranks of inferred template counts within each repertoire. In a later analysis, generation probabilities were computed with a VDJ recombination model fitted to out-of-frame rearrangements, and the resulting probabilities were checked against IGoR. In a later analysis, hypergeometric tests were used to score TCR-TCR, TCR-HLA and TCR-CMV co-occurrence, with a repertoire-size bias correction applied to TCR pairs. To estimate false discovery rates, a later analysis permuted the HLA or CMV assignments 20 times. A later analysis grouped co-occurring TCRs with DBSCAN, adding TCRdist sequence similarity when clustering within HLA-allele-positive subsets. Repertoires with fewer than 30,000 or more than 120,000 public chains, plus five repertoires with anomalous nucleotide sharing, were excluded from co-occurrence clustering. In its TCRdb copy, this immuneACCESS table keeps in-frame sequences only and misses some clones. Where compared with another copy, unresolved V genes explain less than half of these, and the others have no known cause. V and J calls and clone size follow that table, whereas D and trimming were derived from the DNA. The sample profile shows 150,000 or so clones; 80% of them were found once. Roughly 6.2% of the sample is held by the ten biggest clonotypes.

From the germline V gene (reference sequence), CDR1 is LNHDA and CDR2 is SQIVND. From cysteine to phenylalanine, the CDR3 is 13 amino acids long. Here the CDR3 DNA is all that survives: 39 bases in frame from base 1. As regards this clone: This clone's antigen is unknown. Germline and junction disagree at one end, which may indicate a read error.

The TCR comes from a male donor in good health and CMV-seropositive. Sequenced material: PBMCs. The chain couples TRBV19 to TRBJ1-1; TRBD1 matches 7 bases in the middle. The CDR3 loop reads CVYRGKGDTEAFF. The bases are TGCGTTTACAGGGGAAAGGGTGACACTGAAGCTTTCTTT.